The sequence of this T cell receptor beta chain was determined in a study of OX40 agonist ivuxolimab in advanced cancers. Study-wide results and limits: Some nonresponders likewise displayed low normalized T-cell clonal expansion.

Some clones are missing from TCRdb's copy, which holds only in-frame ones; the method was immunoSEQ multiplex PCR. This table holds about 62,000 clones, 88% found once. Concerning this clone: Its cognate antigen is unknown.

Excluded were patients having autoimmune disease history or systemic immunosuppression. This TCR was sampled from an adult with an advanced solid tumor such as melanoma, head and neck, liver or kidney cancer. This sample comprised CD4+ or CD8+ T cells sorted from blood, obtained in a trial of the OX40 agonist ivuxolimab.

DNA of the CDR3: TGTGCCAGCAGTGAACCTTCCGGCGGGGGACTAGCGGGAGGGACCTACAATGAGCAGTTCTTC. It encodes CASSEPSGGGLAGGTYNEQFF. The chain combines TRBV2 with TRBJ2-1; 16 bases match TRBD2. The CDR3 is made up of 21 amino acids. CDR1 is SNHLY and CDR2 is FYNNEI in the germline V gene. V shed 2 bases, J shed 2 bases, and the junction held 12 bases outside the gene matches.